The TCR beta chain under discussion was sequenced for a study of neoadjuvant anti-PD-1 for oral cavity cancer. About the study: Most patients had three to four biweekly doses of 3 mg/kg nivolumab before resection.

Germline loops: CDR1 SGHRS, CDR2 YFSETQ. The CDR3 spans 14 residues. V dropped 0 bases and J dropped 6 bases, with 11 bases sitting between them. PBMC libraries mostly used around 510 ng of input genomic DNA, with six replicates per sample. Clones were read by immunoSEQ multiplex PCR, and TCRdb kept only the in-frame ones, dropping some. Of over 12,000 clones in the sample, approximately 70% are singletons; the top ten hold approximately 3%. Analysis of PBMCs was direct, with no culture step. The chain couples TRBV5-1 to TRBJ2-3; D remains ambiguous. This sequence originates from a person aged 40 to 85 with oral cavity squamous cell carcinoma. The sample in question was PBMCs, obtained before nivolumab (anti-PD-1) treatment. The CDR3 DNA sequence: TGCGCCAGCAGCTTGGAAGGCAGTTATGATACGCAGTATTTT. Amino acid sequence: CASSLEGSYDTQYF.